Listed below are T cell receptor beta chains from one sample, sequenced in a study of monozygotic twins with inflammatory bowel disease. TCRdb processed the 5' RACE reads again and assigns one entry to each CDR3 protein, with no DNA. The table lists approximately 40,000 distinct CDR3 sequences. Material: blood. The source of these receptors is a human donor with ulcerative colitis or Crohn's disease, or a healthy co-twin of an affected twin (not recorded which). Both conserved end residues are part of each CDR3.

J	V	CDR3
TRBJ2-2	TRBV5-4	CASSRGQGNTGELFF
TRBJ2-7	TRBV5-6	CASSFGSSYEQYF
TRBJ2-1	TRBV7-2	CASSAGLLGYNEQFF
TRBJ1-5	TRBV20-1	CSAKPPWSNQPQHF
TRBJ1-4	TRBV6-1	CASSPLWGVEKLFF
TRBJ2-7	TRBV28	CASSLASAGSYEQYF
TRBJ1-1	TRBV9	CASSPLSEAFF
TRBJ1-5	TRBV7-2	CASSPYSGSNQPQHF
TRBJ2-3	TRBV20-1	CSAIREGSTDTQYF
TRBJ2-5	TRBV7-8	CASSLFGTREETQYF
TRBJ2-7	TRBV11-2	CASSLGGLANEQYF
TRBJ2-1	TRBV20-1	CSARDEQLAPYNEQFF
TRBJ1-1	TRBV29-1	CSVDGTANTEAFF
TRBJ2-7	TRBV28	CASATGALVEQYF
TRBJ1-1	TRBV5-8	CASSYDRGGTNTEAFF
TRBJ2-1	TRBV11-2	CASSLDGRGLVFF
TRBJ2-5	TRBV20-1	CSARDFRDGTQETQYF
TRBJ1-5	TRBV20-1	CSATDRASASSNQPQHF
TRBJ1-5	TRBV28	CATLGGVRGNQPQHF
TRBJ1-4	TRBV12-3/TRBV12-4	CASYQGDSAGEKLFF
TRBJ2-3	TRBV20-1	CSAATGLAGGSTDTQYF
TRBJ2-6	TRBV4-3	CASSQGRLSGANVLTF
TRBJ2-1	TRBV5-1	CASSLAGQGADEQFF
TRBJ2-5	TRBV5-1	CASSLGRTGGETQYF
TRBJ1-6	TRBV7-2	CASSLDGSGADSPLHF
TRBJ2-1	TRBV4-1	CASSQRPSGRSDEQFF
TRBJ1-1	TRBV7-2	CASSSTRDRANTEAFF
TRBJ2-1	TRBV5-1	CASSLPGNEQFF
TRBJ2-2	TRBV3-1	CASSRGTGGLTGELFF
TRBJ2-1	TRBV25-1	CASSVSSGPNEQFF
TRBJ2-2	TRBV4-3	CASSQDLLDTGELFF